Sequencing of this T cell receptor (beta chain) was carried out in a study of early T cells in non-severe SARS-CoV-2 infection. Study at large: Sequencing used unsorted whole-blood bulk RNA, so chains lack pairing. General study findings and limits: Private and CD4 specificities were missed by VDJdb matching, which favored anti-spike CD8 responses.

CDR3 length equals 14 residues. CDR1 is SQVTM, CDR2 ANQGSEA, per germline. V trimming: 2 bases; J trimming: 4 bases; junction bases outside the gene matches: 7. In this sample, this clonotype turned up many times. The antigen is unknown. The protocol attached unique molecular identifiers to individual cDNA molecules. TCRdb recomputed calls from the 5' RACE reads with MiXCR, one row per CDR3 protein. Of approximately 38,000 distinct CDR3 sequences listed, around 4.5% are singletons. The sequenced sample consisted of whole blood. The receptor comes from an adult who was a healthcare worker with PCR-confirmed SARS-CoV-2 infection or an uninfected control (not recorded which). The V call is TRBV29-1, the J call TRBJ1-1, with 7 bases matching TRBD1. The CDR3 loop is CSVEPTGFSTEAFF. For the CDR3, the DNA is TGCAGCGTTGAACCGACAGGGTTTAGCACTGAAGCTTTCTTT.